The clone carrying this T cell receptor beta chain was observed a few times. Its antigen remains unknown. Trimming took off 5 bases at V and 8 bases at J, with 5 bases between the two ends. Germline CDR1 is SGHKS and CDR2 is YYEKEE (reference sequence). The CDR3 is 11 residues long. This sample was included in a study of identical twins. Overall study findings and caveats: With abundant cord blood beta clonotypes, insertions were fewer; memory repertoires showed no such pattern. Out-of-frame TCR alpha sharing in monozygotic twins exceeded recombination model predictions. Twins' surplus sharing was weaker for beta out-of-frame sequences.

A universal primer site was incorporated via template switching, and the cDNA contained unique molecular identifiers. Using its own MiXCR run on the 5' RACE reads, TCRdb lists one record per CDR3 protein. In the table there are approximately 210,000 distinct CDR3 sequences, around a tenth of which are singletons. The chain couples TRBV5-5 to TRBJ1-6; D not resolved. The sequencing sample was made of memory (CD45RO+) T cells sorted from blood. The sequence was obtained from a woman between 18 and 29 years old in good health. In DNA, the CDR3 is TGTGCCAGCAGTGTCGATTCACCCCTCCACTTT. It translates to CASSVDSPLHF.